A single sample is the source of the 21 T cell receptor beta chains below, sequenced in a study of blood T cells in healthy people across ages. A J-beta primer mix and a sample-barcoded 5' primer were used in a second PCR of about 7 to 12 cycles. TCRdb reanalysed the 5' RACE reads using MiXCR and keeps one entry per CDR3 protein. The table shows some 1,500,000 distinct CDR3 sequences, with roughly 43% occurring only once. The sequenced material came from blood. These receptors all stem from a woman under 30 in good health.

CDR3 residues: CASSLAGERNTQYF. As DNA, the CDR3 is TGTGCCAGCAGTTTAGCAGGGGAGAGGAATACGCAGTATTTT. The chain is built from TRBV28 and TRBJ2-3; weak D call: TRBD1 (6 bases). The CDR3 sequence is 14 residues long. Trimming removed 2 bases at V and 7 bases at J, with 13 bases between. Looked up from germline, CDR1 is MDHEN and CDR2 is SYDVKM.

This clonotype was picked up a small number of times. V and J are TRBV13 and TRBJ2-1; 10 bases are shared with TRBD1. Germline values: CDR1 PRHDT, CDR2 FYEKMQ (reference sequence). V trimming: 3 bases; J trimming: 3 bases; junction bases outside the gene matches: 5. The CDR3 consists of 16 residues. CDR3 amino acids: CASSLGTGDYYNEQFF. The CDR3 nucleotides are TGTGCCAGCAGCTTGGGGACAGGGGATTACTACAATGAGCAGTTCTTC. Together with reference TRBV13 and TRBJ2-1, the CDR3 gives the full variable domain: AAGVIQSPRHLIKEKRETATLKCYPIPRHDTVYWYQQGPGQDPQFLISFYEKMQSDKGSIPDRFSAQQFSDYHSELNMSSLELGDSALYFCASSLGTGDYYNEQFFGPGTRLTVL.

This chain uses TRBV5-5 with TRBJ2-1, with 10 nucleotides matching TRBD2. This CDR3 spans 16 amino acids. Germline V lookup: CDR1 SGHKS, CDR2 YYEKEE (reference sequence). J gave up 8 bases and V 4 bases, and 12 bases lay outside the gene matches. The DNA for the CDR3 is TGTGCCAGCAGCCTGGGGGTAGCGGGAGGTATCTATGAGCAGTTCTTC. Translation gives CASSLGVAGGIYEQFF.

This clonotype has a handful of counts. The chain has TRBV6-5 and TRBJ2-7; D is possibly TRBD1 or TRBD2 (5 bases each). With 2 bases removed from V and 7 bases from J, the gap between germline ends came to 9 bases. This CDR3 spans 12 amino acids. CDR1 is MNHEY, CDR2 SVGAGI, per germline. This CDR3 reads CASSYPGAEQYF. The CDR3 nucleotides read TGTGCCAGCAGTTACCCCGGGGCGGAGCAGTACTTC.

This clonotype was observed a handful of times. The rearrangement uses TRBV11-2 and TRBJ2-4; the match to TRBD1 covers 7 bases. The DNA end is more similar to TRBJ2-7, so the J call may be wrong. CDR1 is SGHAT, CDR2 FQNNGV, per germline. The CDR3 is 18 amino acids. The CDR3 DNA reads TGTGCCAGCAGCTCTTACCCTAACGCTGAGACAGGGTTCTACGAGCAGTACTTC. Protein sequence: CASSSYPNAETGFYEQYF.

There are a few counts of this clonotype. The chain employs TRBV7-2 and TRBJ1-6; TRBD1 might be the D (5 bases). Germline V gives CDR1 SGHTA, CDR2 FQGNSA. The CDR3 runs to 15 residues. Deletions cut 5 bases from V and 4 bases from J, with 12 bases between. The CDR3 sequence: CASSTGGTYNSPLHF. CDR3 nucleotide sequence: TGTGCCAGCAGCACCGGGGGGACTTATAATTCACCCCTCCACTTT.

The chain carries TRBV2 and TRBJ1-1, with TRBD1 matching over 8 bases. The CDR3 totals 14 residues. Germline CDR1 SNHLY, CDR2 FYNNEI. Germline trimming cut 6 bases from V and 4 bases from J; bases unmatched to any gene: 7. The CDR3 coding sequence is TGTGCCAGCAGCAGGACAGGGCGATTCACTGAAGCTTTCTTT. Amino acids: CASSRTGRFTEAFF.

In DNA, the CDR3 is TGTGCCAGCAGCCCTGCCCAGGGAATCTATGGCTACACCTTC. Residues: CASSPAQGIYGYTF. The genes are TRBV13 and TRBJ1-2; D is possibly TRBD1 (5 bases). The CDR3 spans 14 residues. Germline V gives CDR1 PRHDT, CDR2 FYEKMQ (reference sequence). The V end lost 5 bases, the J end lost 4 bases, and 14 bases lay between the germline ends.

This clonotype came up a few times. The chain uses TRBV12-3 or TRBV12-4 and TRBJ1-1; TRBD1 agrees at 8 bases. J gave up 5 bases and V 5 bases, and 7 bases lay outside the gene matches. The CDR3 runs to 14 residues. The CDR3 DNA reads TGTGCCAGCAGTACAGACAGGGGCAGGACTGAAGCTTTCTTT. Translated: CASSTDRGRTEAFF.

The chain has TRBV9 and TRBJ2-5; 8 bases match TRBD1. V lost 0 bases, J lost 5 bases, and 6 bases stayed unmatched. The CDR3 consists of 15 residues. Germline-derived CDR1 and CDR2 are SGDLS and YYNGEE. Written as DNA, the CDR3 is TGTGCCAGCAGCGTAGGAGACAGGACAGGGGAGACCCAGTACTTC. Translation: CASSVGDRTGETQYF.

This clonotype was observed a few times. The rearrangement links TRBV6-2 or TRBV6-3 to TRBJ2-5; the D is unclear. CDR1 and CDR2 (germline): MNHEY, SVGEGT. This CDR3 has 12 residues. Trimming removed 6 bases at V and 5 bases at J, with 10 bases between. CDR3 protein: CASRASSETQYF. Here the CDR3 DNA reads TGTGCCAGCAGGGCCTCGTCCGAGACCCAGTACTTC.

V and J are TRBV21-1 and TRBJ1-2. TRBV21-1 is an annotated pseudogene. This CDR3 spans 14 amino acids. DNA of the CDR3: TGTGCCAGCAGCAAAGGGGTGGGCTACTATGGCTACACCTTC. Translated, it gives CASSKGVGYYGYTF.

This chain connects TRBV12-3 or TRBV12-4 to TRBJ2-3; the D gene could be TRBD1 or TRBD2 (7 bases each). Trimming removed 6 bases at V and 5 bases at J, with 15 bases between. The CDR3 is made up of 14 amino acids. CDR3 sequence: CASRPGGAGDTQYF. For the CDR3, the DNA is TGTGCCAGCAGGCCAGGGGGGGCCGGAGATACGCAGTATTTT.

The chain recombines TRBV20-1 with TRBJ1-2; D perhaps matches TRBD1 (6 bases). V dropped 0 bases and J dropped 4 bases, with 12 bases sitting between them. Germline CDR1 DFQATT, CDR2 SNEGSKA (reference sequence). The CDR3 totals 14 residues. The CDR3 spells CSARDRTASYGYTF. CDR3 nucleotide sequence: TGCAGTGCTAGAGACAGGACAGCGAGCTATGGCTACACCTTC.

Only a few counts were recorded for this clonotype. The chain links TRBV4-1 to TRBJ2-3; tentatively, D is TRBD1 (5 bases). Germline loops: CDR1 MGHRA, CDR2 YSYEKL. V was clipped by 0 bases and J by 6 bases, with 13 bases between them. The CDR3 spans 15 residues. DNA for the CDR3: TGCGCCAGCAGCCAAGATCAGGCAGGGATCGATACGCAGTATTTT. Encoded protein: CASSQDQAGIDTQYF.

The chain has TRBV20-1 and TRBJ1-5, with TRBD1 matching over 7 bases. There are 14 residues in the CDR3. Trimming took 7 bases from V and 3 from J; bases not matched to a gene: 9. CDR1 and CDR2 (germline): DFQATT, SNEGSKA (reference sequence). CDR3 loop: CSGLRQGFNQPQHF. In DNA form, the CDR3 reads TGCAGTGGATTAAGACAGGGTTTCAATCAGCCCCAGCATTTT.

This clonotype was observed a handful of times. This chain uses TRBV12-3 or TRBV12-4 with TRBJ1-1; D remains unclear. The CDR3 loop spans 13 amino acids. Trimming removed 7 bases from V and 2 bases from J, with 11 bases in between. This chain's CDR3 is CASTGEGNTEAFF. The DNA for the CDR3 is TGTGCCAGCACCGGAGAGGGTAACACTGAAGCTTTCTTT.

The chain joins TRBV28 to TRBJ1-6; no clear D. The CDR3 sequence is 13 residues long. In germline, CDR1 is MDHEN, CDR2 SYDVKM. V dropped 1 base and J dropped 8 bases, with 6 bases sitting between them. The CDR3 DNA is TGTGCCAGCAGTTTATCGGATTATTCACCCCTCCACTTT. It specifies CASSLSDYSPLHF.

The V and J genes are TRBV4-2 and TRBJ2-1; D not resolved. Germline loops: CDR1 LGHNA, CDR2 YNFKEQ. The CDR3 totals 14 residues. Between the trimmed V and J ends, which lost 0 bases and 7 bases, there was a span of 10 bases. The CDR3 region has the DNA TGTGCCAGCAGCCAAGAGGACGCAACGAATGAGCAGTTCTTC. It codes for CASSQEDATNEQFF.

The CDR3 DNA sequence: TGTGCCAGCAGAACTACCTTAAGGGAGCAGTACTTC. Its protein is CASRTTLREQYF. V usage is TRBV7-2 and J usage is TRBJ2-5, with D maybe TRBD2 (5 bases). The germline V and J ends were trimmed by 6 bases and 11 bases, with 16 bases remaining between them. Germline CDR1 SGHTA, CDR2 FQGNSA. The CDR3 runs 12 residues.

This rearrangement joins TRBV6-1 to TRBJ2-1, with 10 positions matching TRBD2. This CDR3 region has 18 residues. Germline V gene lookup returns CDR1 MNHNS and CDR2 SASEGT. The J segment lost 0 bases and the V segment lost 6 bases, leaving 11 bases of the junction unmatched. CDR3 residues: CASSLVAGGRSSYNEQFF. Here the CDR3 DNA reads TGTGCCAGCAGCCTAGTAGCGGGAGGTCGTAGCTCCTACAATGAGCAGTTCTTC.